The 25 T cell receptor beta chains in this list originate from one sample, sequenced in a study of regulatory T cells in long-lasting Graves disease. Arm-PCR of CDR3 regions and iRepertoire HTBI primers were the basis on which TCR beta libraries were built. In TCRdb, the multiplex PCR reads were re-called with MiXCR into one record per CDR3 protein. There are a few hundred thousand distinct CDR3 sequences in the sample; around 22% occur only once, and roughly 28% lies in the top ten. Regarding time point: persistent/refractory GD, antithyroid drugs over 5 years with positive TRAb. From RNA extracted from PBMCs, the TCR library was made. This specimen consisted of peripheral blood mononuclear cells (PBMCs), obtained when the disease was refractory, from a patient treated with antithyroid drugs. The receptors were sampled from a female donor with Graves disease.

There are many counts of this clonotype. The chain joins TRBV2 to TRBJ1-6, with a possible D match to TRBD1 (5 bases). This CDR3 is 15 amino acids long. Trimming stripped 6 bases from V and 5 bases from J, with 14 bases between. CDR1 and CDR2 (germline): SNHLY, FYNNEI. CDR3 residues: CASREGPGHNSPLHF. For the CDR3, the DNA is TGTGCCAGCAGGGAGGGACCAGGACATAATTCACCCCTCCACTTT.

This clonotype was observed a handful of times. The gene calls are TRBV15 and TRBJ2-5, with 8 bases lining up with TRBD1. This CDR3 has 14 amino acids. Germline V gene data show CDR1 as LNHNV and CDR2 as YYDKDF (reference sequence). V shed 1 base, J shed 5 bases, and the junction held 3 bases outside the gene matches. The CDR3 DNA reads TGTGCCACCAGCAGAGGACAGGGGCCGGAGACCCAGTACTTC. Protein: CATSRGQGPETQYF.

The chain links TRBV18 to TRBJ1-1; a possible D gene is TRBD1 (5 bases). CDR1 KGHSH and CDR2 LQKENI come from the germline V gene. The CDR3 consists of 15 residues. V was cut by 2 bases and J by 0 bases, with 10 bases left in between. CDR3 nucleotides: TGTGCCAGCTCACCAACTAAGGGGCTGAACACTGAAGCTTTCTTT. Encoded protein: CASSPTKGLNTEAFF.

The rearrangement uses TRBV28 and TRBJ1-3; D might be TRBD1 (6 bases). CDR3 length: 15 amino acids. From germline, CDR1 is MDHEN and CDR2 SYDVKM. Trimming shortened V by 5 bases and J by 2 bases, and 13 bases separated the two germline ends. CDR3 protein: CASSGGRGAGNTIYF. The CDR3, as DNA: TGTGCCAGCAGTGGGGGAAGGGGGGCTGGAAACACCATATATTTT.

This clonotype has a count of ten or more. The rearrangement joins TRBV28 to TRBJ1-2; D is perhaps TRBD1 (6 bases). This CDR3 contains 17 residues. Deletions cut 3 bases from V and 1 base from J, with 18 bases between. Per germline, CDR1 MDHEN and CDR2 SYDVKM. This chain's CDR3 is CASSLLRTAPNNYGYTF. The CDR3 nucleotides read TGTGCCAGCAGTTTGTTACGGACAGCCCCAAATAACTATGGCTACACCTTC.

This clonotype was recorded at least ten times. The V gene is TRBV28, the J gene TRBJ2-3; D is perhaps TRBD2 (6 bases). Deletions cut 6 bases from V and 4 bases from J, with 29 bases between. The CDR3 consists of 19 residues. Per germline, CDR1 MDHEN and CDR2 SYDVKM. Written as DNA, the CDR3 is TGTGCCAGCAGCAGCCGGGACCCTGGCGGCCGGGAGACCCCAGATACGCAGTATTTT. It translates to CASSSRDPGGRETPDTQYF. The entire variable domain, with the rest obtained from reference TRBV28 and TRBJ2-3, is as follows: DVKVTQSSRYLVKRTGEKVFLECVQDMDHENMFWYRQDPGLGLRLIYFSYDVKMKEKGDIPEGYSVSREKKERFSLILESASTNQTSMYLCASSSRDPGGRETPDTQYFGPGTRLTVL.

This clonotype turned up a few times. The rearrangement joins TRBV5-1 to TRBJ2-3; TRBD2 agrees at 12 bases. After removal of 4 bases from V and 0 bases from J, the junction contained 12 bases not matched to a gene. CDR1 is SGHRS and CDR2 is YFSETQ in the germline V gene. The CDR3 totals 19 residues. In nucleotides, the CDR3 is TGCGCCAGCAGCACTTCGAGGCTAGCGGGAGGGCGAAGCACAGATACGCAGTATTTT. Translating gives CASSTSRLAGGRSTDTQYF.

This clonotype turned up a few times. The chain couples TRBV19 to TRBJ2-7; 8 bases line up with TRBD2. Germline V gene data show CDR1 as LNHDA and CDR2 as SQIVND (reference sequence). Trimming at V came to 2 bases and at J to 4 bases, leaving 7 bases not matched to a gene. This CDR3 has 15 amino acids. The CDR3 DNA reads TGTGCCAGTAGTATAATTAGCGGGATTGGGTACGAGCAGTACTTC. This sequence encodes CASSIISGIGYEQYF.

This clonotype was detected a few times. J is TRBJ1-2 and V is TRBV14; D is ambiguous. CDR3 size: 12 residues. Trimming removed 1 base at V and 4 bases at J, with 4 bases between. From germline, CDR1 is SGHDN and CDR2 FVKESK. The CDR3 region has the DNA TGTGCCAGCAGCCAAGCTGGCTATGGCTACACCTTC. This encodes CASSQAGYGYTF. Filled out from reference TRBV14 and TRBJ1-2, the complete variable domain reads EAGVTQFPSHSVIEKGQTVTLRCDPISGHDNLYWYRRVMGKEIKFLLHFVKESKQDESGMPNNRFLAERTGGTYSTLKVQPAELEDSGVYFCASSQAGYGYTFGSGTRLTVV.

This chain joins TRBV19 and TRBJ2-2; 8 nucleotides align to TRBD2. This CDR3 comprises 16 residues. Germline CDR1 and CDR2: LNHDA and SQIVND (reference sequence). Germline trimming cut 6 bases from V and 0 bases from J; bases unmatched to any gene: 6. The CDR3 bases are TGTGCCAGTAGGGATAGCGGGACATCGAACACCGGGGAGCTGTTTTTT. Its translation: CASRDSGTSNTGELFF.

This clonotype was counted only a few times. This rearrangement joins TRBV18 to TRBJ1-2, with D perhaps TRBD1 (5 bases). In germline, CDR1 is KGHSH, CDR2 LQKENI. V lost 4 bases and J 5 bases, leaving 11 bases between the germline ends. There are 13 residues in the CDR3. The CDR3: CASSRDLEYGYTF. The CDR3 DNA reads TGTGCCAGCTCACGGGACCTGGAGTATGGCTACACCTTC.

The chain carries TRBV20-1 and TRBJ2-7; 8 nucleotides match TRBD2. CDR3 length: 16 amino acids. Germline CDR1 DFQATT, CDR2 SNEGSKA (reference sequence). V lost 4 bases and J lost 5; bases outside the gene matches: 16. The CDR3 DNA reads as TGCAGTGCTATTCCTGGGAGCGGGAGAAGTTTGAACGAGCAGTACTTC. This encodes CSAIPGSGRSLNEQYF.

This clonotype was recorded once. One end of the junction does not line up with germline, which may come from a read error. This rearrangement joins TRBV2 to TRBJ2-7; D may be TRBD2 (6 bases). CDR3 length: 15 amino acids. Germline CDR1 reads SNHLY; CDR2 reads FYNNEI. The CDR3 protein is CASNEASMGLIEQYF. Here the CDR3 DNA reads TGTGCCAGCAATGAAGCGAGTATGGGACTGATCGAGCAGTACTTT.

This clonotype was picked up a small number of times. The V and J genes are TRBV11-1 and TRBJ2-7; 10 bases agree with TRBD2. This CDR3 contains 16 residues. Losses at the gene ends were 3 bases for V and 0 bases for J; bases not matched to a gene: 5. Germline CDR1 and CDR2: SGHAT and FQDESV (reference sequence). This CDR3 is CASSFQLAGPSYEQYF. For the CDR3, the DNA is TGTGCCAGCAGCTTCCAACTAGCGGGACCCTCCTACGAGCAGTACTTC.

The rearrangement uses TRBV19 and TRBJ2-2; 8 bases are a match to TRBD2. The CDR3 runs to 15 residues. CDR1 LNHDA and CDR2 SQIVND come from the germline V gene (reference sequence). V shed 0 bases and J 7 bases; nucleotides not matched to a gene: 4. DNA for the CDR3: TGTGCCAGTAGTATAGAAGCGGGAGTGGGCGGGGAGCTGTTTTTT. As protein: CASSIEAGVGGELFF.

This clonotype has just a few counts. V is TRBV7-2 and J is TRBJ2-2; TRBD2 matches 11 bases. The germline V gene encodes CDR1 SGHTA and CDR2 FQGNSA. This CDR3 has 16 amino acids. After removal of 10 bases from V and 6 bases from J, the junction contained 13 bases not matched to a gene. CDR3 sequence (DNA): TGTGCCACCTCCCAACTAGCGGGAGTTTTTTCCGGGGAGCTGTTTTTT. This encodes CATSQLAGVFSGELFF.

This clonotype was recorded many times. The chain combines TRBV2 with TRBJ1-5, with 7 positions matching TRBD1. J gave up 3 bases and V 5 bases, and 7 bases lay outside the gene matches. Germline V gene sequence: CDR1 SNHLY, CDR2 FYNNEI. The CDR3 spans 15 residues. The CDR3 bases are TGTGCCAGCAGTCATCGGACAGGAATCAATCAGCCCCAGCATTTT. Translation gives CASSHRTGINQPQHF.

This clonotype was seen at least ten times. This rearrangement joins TRBV18 to TRBJ2-5, with 7 bases matching TRBD1. CDR1 is KGHSH, CDR2 LQKENI, per germline. Germline trimming cut 3 bases from V and 2 bases from J; bases unmatched to any gene: 0. CDR3 size: 13 residues. The CDR3, as DNA: TGTGCCAGCTCACCGACAGGGCAAGAGACCCAGTACTTC. Its protein product is CASSPTGQETQYF.

V is TRBV7-3 and J is TRBJ1-1; 10 bases are a match to TRBD1. This CDR3 region has 14 residues. The germline V gene has CDR1 SGHTA and CDR2 FQGTGA. The J segment lost 7 bases and the V segment lost 2 bases, leaving 4 bases of the junction unmatched. The CDR3, as DNA: TGTGCCAGCAGCTTAGGGACAGGGGCGGGTGAAGCTTTCTTT. The encoded protein is CASSLGTGAGEAFF.

This clonotype has ten or more counts. The chain couples TRBV27 to TRBJ1-1; 7 bases match TRBD1. The germline gives CDR1 MNHEY, CDR2 SMNVEV (reference sequence). J gave up 0 bases and V 9 bases, and 10 bases lay outside the gene matches. This CDR3 region has 15 residues. In DNA, the CDR3 is TGTGCCAGTGCTAGGGACAGAGCCATGAACACTGAAGCTTTCTTT. This codes for CASARDRAMNTEAFF.

The sample holds a few counts of this clonotype. The gene calls are TRBV6-1 and TRBJ1-5; a possible D gene is TRBD1 (6 bases). The CDR3 loop spans 13 amino acids. The germline V gene encodes CDR1 MNHNS and CDR2 SASEGT. V was cut by 6 bases and J by 6 bases, with 12 bases left in between. CDR3 bases: TGTGCCAGCAGACAGGGCCCAACTCAGCCCCAGCATTTT. This codes for CASRQGPTQPQHF.

In its sample, this clonotype was seen a few times. The J gene is TRBJ2-7, the V gene TRBV9; either TRBD1 or TRBD2 may fit D (5 bases each). CDR1 and CDR2 from the germline V gene are SGDLS and YYNGEE. The CDR3 runs to 16 residues. Trimming left V 4 bases short and J 2 bases short, with 19 bases between. Here the CDR3 DNA reads TGTGCCAGCAGCCCATCAGACCCGGGGCTCCCCTACGAGCAGTACTTC. It specifies CASSPSDPGLPYEQYF.

This clonotype occurred once. The V and J genes are TRBV6-5 and TRBJ2-7; maybe TRBD1 (6 bases). V lost 0 bases, J lost 1 base, and 13 bases lay in between. Germline V lookup: CDR1 MNHEY, CDR2 SVGAGI. This CDR3 is built from 16 residues. This CDR3 is CASSYSVHRASYEQYF. The CDR3 DNA follows: TGTGCCAGCAGTTACTCGGTGCACAGGGCGTCCTACGAGCAGTACTTC.

This clonotype came up many times. The V and J genes are TRBV6-5 and TRBJ1-5, with D hard to call. Germline V CDR1 and CDR2: MNHEY, SVGAGI. CDR3 length equals 15 residues. The V gene lost 0 bases and the J gene lost 2 bases, with 8 bases spanning the gap. The DNA of the CDR3 is TGTGCCAGCAGTTACTCGTGGGGTGGCAATCAGCCCCAGCATTTT. Protein product: CASSYSWGGNQPQHF.

Only one count was recorded for this clonotype. This chain connects TRBV5-1 to TRBJ2-2, with D possibly TRBD1 on 5 matching bases. This CDR3 spans 14 amino acids. V was clipped by 4 bases and J by 4 bases, with 11 bases between them. Germline CDR1 SGHRS, CDR2 YFSETQ. The CDR3, as DNA: TGCGCCAGCAGCAGTTTGGGGCTCACCGGGGAGCTGTTTTTT. Translated: CASSSLGLTGELFF.